These 8 T cell receptor beta chains share one sample of origin, sequenced in a study of cytomegalovirus exposure and HLA in healthy donors. This PCR relied on a set of 60 Vbeta primers and 13 Jbeta primers. Here immunoSEQ multiplex PCR was the method, and the copy in TCRdb shows in-frame clones only, minus some. Seen in this sample are about 75,000 clones; the ten most common clones hold approximately 2.9%. The sequenced material came from PBMCs. The receptors stem from a man aged 40-50 years in good health and CMV-seronegative.

V is TRBV5-1 and J is TRBJ2-7, with D possibly being TRBD1 (6 bases). CDR1 and CDR2 from the germline V gene are SGHRS and YFSETQ. The CDR3 covers 12 residues. V lost 0 bases and J lost 6, with 7 bases in between. CDR3 sequence: CASSLEQGEQYF. The CDR3 DNA follows: TGCGCCAGCAGCTTGGAACAGGGCGAGCAGTACTTC.

V is TRBV19 and J is TRBJ1-5; D is uncertain. The V gene's germline CDR1 is LNHDA and CDR2 SQIVND (reference sequence). The CDR3 sequence is 15 residues long. V lost 4 bases and J lost 6, with 16 bases in between. The CDR3 DNA is TGTGCCAGTAGTACCGAATCCGGGAGCGGTCAGCCCCAGCATTTT. It translates to CASSTESGSGQPQHF.

The chain employs TRBV29-1 and TRBJ1-1; D gene ambiguous. The length of the CDR3 is 13 residues. Germline assignment: CDR1 SQVTM and CDR2 ANQGSEA. The V end was cut by 6 bases, the J end by 1 base, with 12 bases between. In DNA, the CDR3 is TGCAGCGTCTCACAGACGGAGAACACTGAAGCTTTCTTT. This encodes CSVSQTENTEAFF.

The chain is built from TRBV4-1 and TRBJ2-6; tentative D call: TRBD1 (7 bases). The V gene's germline CDR1 is MGHRA and CDR2 YSYEKL. The V and J ends lost 1 base and 0 bases respectively, with 13 bases between them. The CDR3 sequence is 18 residues long. The CDR3 DNA reads TGCGCCAGCAGCCAAGTCGGGACAGCGGGCTCTGGGGCCAACGTCCTGACTTTC. It encodes CASSQVGTAGSGANVLTF.

The chain couples TRBV27 to TRBJ1-6; D remains unclear. Per germline, CDR1 MNHEY and CDR2 SMNVEV (reference sequence). CDR3 length: 15 amino acids. The V and J ends lost 9 bases and 7 bases respectively, with 19 bases between them. Here the CDR3 DNA reads TGTGCCAGTACCCGGGGAGGGAATGAGAATTCACCCCTCCACTTT. Protein product: CASTRGGNENSPLHF.

J is TRBJ2-1 and V is TRBV2, with a possible D match to TRBD1 (5 bases). This CDR3 is built from 14 residues. Trimming pared 8 bases from V and 2 bases from J, leaving 13 bases between. Germline V gene data show CDR1 as SNHLY and CDR2 as FYNNEI. This CDR3 reads CASRKPGTYNEQFF. DNA of the CDR3: TGTGCCAGCCGCAAGCCAGGGACCTACAATGAGCAGTTCTTC.

The J gene is TRBJ1-1, the V gene TRBV9; 8 bases are a match to TRBD1. J was trimmed by 3 bases and V by 1 base; bases with no gene match: 2. Looked up from germline, CDR1 is SGDLS and CDR2 is YYNGEE. This CDR3 spans 14 amino acids. CDR3 in DNA: TGTGCCAGCAGCGTAAGGACAGGGCACACTGAAGCTTTCTTT. This encodes CASSVRTGHTEAFF.

The J gene is TRBJ2-5, the V gene TRBV4-2; 10 bases align to TRBD2. Germline V gene lookup returns CDR1 LGHNA and CDR2 YNFKEQ. The CDR3 has 17 residues. V dropped 0 bases and J dropped 2; count of bases not matched to a gene: 6. Written as DNA, the CDR3 is TGTGCCAGCAGCCAAGATGGGAGCGGGGGGGGGCAAGAGACCCAGTACTTC. Translated, it gives CASSQDGSGGGQETQYF.